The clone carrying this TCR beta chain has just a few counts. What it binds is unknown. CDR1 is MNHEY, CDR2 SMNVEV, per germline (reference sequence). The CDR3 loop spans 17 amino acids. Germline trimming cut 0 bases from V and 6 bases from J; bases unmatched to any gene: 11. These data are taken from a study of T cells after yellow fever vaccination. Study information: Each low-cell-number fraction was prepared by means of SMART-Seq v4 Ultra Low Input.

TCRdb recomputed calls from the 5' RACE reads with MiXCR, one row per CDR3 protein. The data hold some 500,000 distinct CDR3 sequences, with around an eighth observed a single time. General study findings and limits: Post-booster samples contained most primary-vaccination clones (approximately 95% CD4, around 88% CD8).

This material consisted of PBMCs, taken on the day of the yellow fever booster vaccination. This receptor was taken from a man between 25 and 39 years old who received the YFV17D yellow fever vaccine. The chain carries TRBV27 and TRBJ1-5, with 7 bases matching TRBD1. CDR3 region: CASSLSSGQGGGQPQHF. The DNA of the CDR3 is TGTGCCAGCAGTTTATCGAGCGGGCAGGGGGGAGGTCAGCCCCAGCATTTT.